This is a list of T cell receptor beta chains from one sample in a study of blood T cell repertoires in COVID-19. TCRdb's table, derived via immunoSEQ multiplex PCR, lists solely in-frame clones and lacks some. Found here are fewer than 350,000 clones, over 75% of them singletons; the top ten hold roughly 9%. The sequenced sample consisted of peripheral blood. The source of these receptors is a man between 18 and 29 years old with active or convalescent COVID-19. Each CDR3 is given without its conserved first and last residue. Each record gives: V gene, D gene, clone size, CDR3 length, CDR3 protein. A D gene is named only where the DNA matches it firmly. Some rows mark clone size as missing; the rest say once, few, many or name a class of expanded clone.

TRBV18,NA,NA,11,ASSPRGGYEQY
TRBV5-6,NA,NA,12,ASSLGLAKNIQY
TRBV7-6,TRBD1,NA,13,ASSLGQSTGGTQY
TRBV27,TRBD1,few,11,ASSPTGAQPQH
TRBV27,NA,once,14,ASSRYPGQSQETQY
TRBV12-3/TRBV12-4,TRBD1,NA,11,ASKDRSTDTQY
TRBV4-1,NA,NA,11,ASSQEPSTEAF
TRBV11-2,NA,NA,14,ASSLEGTGKWGEAF
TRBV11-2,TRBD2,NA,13,ASRAGTSGGVGQF
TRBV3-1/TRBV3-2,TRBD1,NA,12,ASSQTGQGETQY
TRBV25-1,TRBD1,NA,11,ASSEGQTYEQY
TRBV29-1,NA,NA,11,ARIYRVPYEQY
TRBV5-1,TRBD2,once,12,ASTLAGGQETQY
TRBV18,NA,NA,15,ASSPPRTGTSNQPQH
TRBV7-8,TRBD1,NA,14,ASSLDYRTGYNEQF
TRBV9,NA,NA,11,ASSVDRTGELF
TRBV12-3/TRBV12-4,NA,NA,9,ASGHGYEQY
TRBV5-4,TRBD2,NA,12,ASSARGGRETQY
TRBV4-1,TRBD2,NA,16,ASSQQASGGPPGDTQY
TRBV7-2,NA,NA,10,ASSFYRDTQY
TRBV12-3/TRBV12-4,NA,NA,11,ASSFYSTDTQY
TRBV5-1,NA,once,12,ASSLLVSPDEQY
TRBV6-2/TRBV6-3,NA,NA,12,ASSSVYSNQPQH
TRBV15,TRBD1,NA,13,ATSRDNRGYNEQF
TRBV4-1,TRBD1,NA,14,ASSQGTGRVLYEQY
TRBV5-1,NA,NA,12,ASRSGQTTGELF
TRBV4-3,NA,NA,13,ASSPDGVTGDEQF
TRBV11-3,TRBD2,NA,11,ASSLTSVETQY
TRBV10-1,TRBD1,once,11,ASSPGQDYEQY
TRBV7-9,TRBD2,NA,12,ASSLVLAGETQY
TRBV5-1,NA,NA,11,ASSLQGTDTQY
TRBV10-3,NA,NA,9,AITGGWITF
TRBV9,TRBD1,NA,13,ASSGRDRDPNEQF
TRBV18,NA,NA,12,ASSEESGANVLT
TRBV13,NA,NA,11,ASSLGLADTQY
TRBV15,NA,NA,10,ATSAQDYEQY
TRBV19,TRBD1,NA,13,ASSIQGQGGSEQY
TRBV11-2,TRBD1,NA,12,ASSSPGQYTEAF
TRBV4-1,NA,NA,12,ASSQGAGYNEQF
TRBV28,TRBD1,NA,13,ASSLPRQGDVEQY
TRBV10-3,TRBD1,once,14,AISEVQGGYTDTQY
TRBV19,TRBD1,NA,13,ASSQGDRVNGELF
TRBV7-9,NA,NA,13,ASSWITMNTGELF
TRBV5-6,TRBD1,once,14,ASTTLGGTGDSPLH
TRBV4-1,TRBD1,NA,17,ASSQDWTGGAYSNQPQH
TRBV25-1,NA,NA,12,ASSELQRIDEQF